The TCR beta chain under discussion was sequenced for a study of T cell responses to AZD1222 COVID-19 vaccine. Findings and limits, study-wide: Regions 160-218 and 743-854 dominated among vaccine-associated CD4 TCRs spanning spike.

Clones were read by immunoSEQ multiplex PCR, and TCRdb kept only the in-frame ones, dropping some. This sample yields 150,000 to 200,000 clones, of which less than 95% are seen a single time; approximately 0.58% belongs to the top ten. To note about this clone: Its antigen is undetermined.

The V segment lost 5 bases and the J segment 3 bases; nucleotides outside the gene matches: 8. This CDR3 has 15 amino acids. Germline V CDR1 and CDR2: SGHRS, YFSETQ. The sequenced sample was peripheral blood, obtained on day 0 of AZD1222 vaccination. This chain links TRBV5-1 with TRBJ2-5; 9 nucleotides agree with TRBD1. The TCR originated in an adult in good health. The CDR3, as DNA: TGCGCCAGCAGACTAGGGACAGGGAGAGAAGAGACCCAGTACTTC. Its protein is CASRLGTGREETQYF. Looking up the rest from reference TRBV5-1 and TRBJ2-5 gives the full variable domain: KAGVTQTPRYLIKTRGQQVTLSCSPISGHRSVSWYQQTPGQGLQFLFEYFSETQRNKGNFPGRFSGRQFSNSRSEMNVSTLELGDSALYLCASRLGTGREETQYFGPGTRLLVL.